This TCR beta chain appears in the sequencing data of a study of T-cell memory formation after mild COVID-19. About the study: Clusters were largely donor specific.

A remark on this clonotype: What it binds is not known.

Each CDR3 protein gets one entry after TCRdb re-called the 5' RACE reads with MiXCR. The table has nearly 200,000 distinct CDR3 sequences, about 18% seen once. The CDR3 has 15 residues. CDR1 and CDR2 (germline): SGHVS, FQNEAQ. Deletions cut 5 bases from V and 5 bases from J, with 16 bases between. Study-level points and caveats: Day 15 to 85 contracting clones showed balanced CD4/CD8; later expanders leaned CD4+. Pre-infection memory harbored some responding clones, suggesting cross-reactive memory joined.

This rearrangement joins TRBV7-8 to TRBJ1-5; D unresolved. This clonotype was obtained from an adult woman who had mild COVID-19 (a few samples of this study predate the infection). Cell type and time point are not known. The sample consisted of PBMCs or a T cell subset sorted from them (not recorded which). CDR3 bases: TGTGCCAGCAGCGTCCTGAGCAGTCCCGATCAGCCCCAGCATTTT. Residues: CASSVLSSPDQPQHF.